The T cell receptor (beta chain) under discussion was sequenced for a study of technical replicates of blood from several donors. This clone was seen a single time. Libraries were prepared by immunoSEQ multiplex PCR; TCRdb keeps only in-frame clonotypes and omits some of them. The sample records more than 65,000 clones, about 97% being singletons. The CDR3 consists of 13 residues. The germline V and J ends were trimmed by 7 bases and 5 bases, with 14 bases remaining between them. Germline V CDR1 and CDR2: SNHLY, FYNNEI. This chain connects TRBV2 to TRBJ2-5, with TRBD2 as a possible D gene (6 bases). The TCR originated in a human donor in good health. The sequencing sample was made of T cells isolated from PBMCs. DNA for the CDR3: TGTGCCAGCACACGGGGGAGTGGGGAGACCCAGTACTTC. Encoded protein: CASTRGSGETQYF.